The entry that follows covers one TCR beta chain sequence. Its matching antigen is unknown. RNA, at roughly 0.45 to 1 ug, was reverse transcribed with random hexamers. Each CDR3 protein is one row after TCRdb ran MiXCR on the immunoSEQ multiplex PCR reads. The sample records 100,000 to 150,000 distinct CDR3 sequences, about 94% being singletons. The source of the sample is a study of CD8 T cells in Susac syndrome. Findings of the study overall: Detection of Susac-specific public clones gave 15 to 20 in total CD8+ repertoires and 5 or 6 in CD8+ TEMRA repertoires.

This CDR3 is 15 amino acids long. The V end lost 8 bases, the J end lost 2 bases, and 15 bases lay between the germline ends. CDR1 and CDR2 from the germline V gene are WNHNN and SYGVQD (reference sequence). V gene TRBV10-1 combines with J gene TRBJ2-2; TRBD1 might be the D (5 bases). Specimen: CD8+ T cells from PBMCs. The sequence derives from a human donor with Susac syndrome. CDR3 loop: CASGASTENTGELFF. CDR3 coding DNA: TGCGCCAGCGGGGCCTCAACCGAAAACACCGGGGAGCTGTTTTTT.